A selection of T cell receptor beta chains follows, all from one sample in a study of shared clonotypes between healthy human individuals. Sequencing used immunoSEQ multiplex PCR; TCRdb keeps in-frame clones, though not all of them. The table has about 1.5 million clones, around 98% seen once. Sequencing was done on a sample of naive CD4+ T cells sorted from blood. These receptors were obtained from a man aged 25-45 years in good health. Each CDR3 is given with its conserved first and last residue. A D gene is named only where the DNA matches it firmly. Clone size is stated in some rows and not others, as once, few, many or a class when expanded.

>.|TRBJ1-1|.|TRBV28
TGTGCCAGCAGCCGTGACAGGAGGACCACTGAAGCTTTCTTT
CASSRDRRTTEAFF
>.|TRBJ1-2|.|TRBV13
TGTGCCAGCAGCCCCGGGGGGGGAGGCCAGTATGGCTACACCTTC
CASSPGGGGQYGYTF
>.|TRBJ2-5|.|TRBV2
TGTGCCAGCGGGGACCGCCAAGAGACCCAGTACTTC
CASGDRQETQYF
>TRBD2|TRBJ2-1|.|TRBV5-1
TGCGCCAGCAGCTCGACTAGCGGGTTACCTTCCTACAATGAGCAGTTCTTC
CASSSTSGLPSYNEQFF
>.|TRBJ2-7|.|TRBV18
TGTGCCAGCTCGCTACAGGGGGGGCTGGAAGTGAGCTTC
CASSLQGGLEVSF
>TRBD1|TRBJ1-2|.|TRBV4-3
TGCGCCAGCAGCCAGGACAGGTTGTATGGCTACACCTTC
CASSQDRLYGYTF
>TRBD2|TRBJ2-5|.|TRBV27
TGTGCCAGCTCTTGGACTAGCGGGGTACAAGAGACCCAGTACTTC
CASSWTSGVQETQYF
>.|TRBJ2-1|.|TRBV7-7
TGTGCCAGCAGCTTAGGCAGAATCAATGAGCAGTTCTTC
CASSLGRINEQFF
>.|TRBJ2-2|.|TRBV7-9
TGTGCCAGCAGCCCCCCCCAAACGAACACCGGGGAGCTGTTTTTT
CASSPPQTNTGELFF
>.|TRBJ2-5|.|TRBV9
TGTGCCAGCAGCGTATCTCTACAAGAGACCCAGTACTTC
CASSVSLQETQYF
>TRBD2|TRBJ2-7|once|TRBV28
TGTGCCAGTGGGGGACTAGCGGGATCCGAGCAGTACTTC
CASGGLAGSEQYF
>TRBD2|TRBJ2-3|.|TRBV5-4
TGTGCCAGCAACCGAGAGGGAGGGACAGATACGCAGTATTTT
CASNREGGTDTQYF
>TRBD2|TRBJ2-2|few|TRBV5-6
TGTGCCAGCAGCTTGCTTAGCGGGAGGGCCGACACCGGGGAGCTGTTTTTT
CASSLLSGRADTGELFF
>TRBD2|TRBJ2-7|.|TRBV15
TGTGCCACCAGCAGAGCACTAGCGGGAGTAGAAGAGCAGTACTTC
CATSRALAGVEEQYF
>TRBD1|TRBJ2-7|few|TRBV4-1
TGCGCCAGCAGCCTTGGGACAGGCTACGAGCAGTACTTC
CASSLGTGYEQYF
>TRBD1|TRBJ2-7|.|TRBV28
TGTGCCAGCAGTTTACCGGGACAGGGATCCTACGAGCAGTACTTC
CASSLPGQGSYEQYF
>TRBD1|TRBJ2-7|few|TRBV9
TGTGCCAGCAGCGTAGGCGTAGGGGGCCCGTACGAGCAGTACTTC
CASSVGVGGPYEQYF
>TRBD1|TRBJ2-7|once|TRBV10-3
TGTGCCATCAGTGGGAGGACAGGGTCCTCCTACGAGCAGTACTTC
CAISGRTGSSYEQYF
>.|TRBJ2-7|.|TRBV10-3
TGTGCCATCAGTGAGTCGTGGGAGATCAACGAGCAGTACTTC
CAISESWEINEQYF
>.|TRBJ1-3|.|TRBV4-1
TGCGCCAGCAGCCAAGTAAATTCGGACACCATATATTTT
CASSQVNSDTIYF
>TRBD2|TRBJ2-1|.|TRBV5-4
TGTGCCAGCAGCTATAGCGGGAGATGGGGGCAGTTCTTC
CASSYSGRWGQFF
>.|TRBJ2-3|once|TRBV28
TGTGCCAGCGTAGACTACCTCACAGATACGCAGTATTTT
CASVDYLTDTQYF
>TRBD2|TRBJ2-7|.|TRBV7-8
TGTGCCAGCAGCTTACCACTAGGACCGGGAGGCTACGACGAGCAGTACTTC
CASSLPLGPGGYDEQYF
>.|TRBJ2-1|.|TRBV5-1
TGCGCCAGCAGCCCCGGGACAGAGCAGTTCTTC
CASSPGTEQFF
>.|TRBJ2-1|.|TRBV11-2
TGTGCCAGCAGCCAAGTGGGGGGTTTAGATGAGCAGTTCTTC
CASSQVGGLDEQFF
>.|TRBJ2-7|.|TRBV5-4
TGTGCCAGCAGCTGGACTGGCCACTCCTACGAGCAGTACTTC
CASSWTGHSYEQYF
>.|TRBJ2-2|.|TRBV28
TGTGCCAGCAGGGGGCCGGGACCCGGGGAGCTGTTTTTT
CASRGPGPGELFF
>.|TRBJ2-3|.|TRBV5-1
TGCGCCAGCAGCTTACAGGGTGTCGGGGCTCTCACAGATACGCAGTATTTT
CASSLQGVGALTDTQYF
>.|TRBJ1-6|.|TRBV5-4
TGTGCCAGCAGCTTGGGCAGGCCTCTTAATTCACCCCTCCACTTT
CASSLGRPLNSPLHF
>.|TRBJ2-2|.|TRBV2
TGTGCCAGCAGACTGGTCCGGGACTCAGACTACACCGGGGAGCTGTTTTTT
CASRLVRDSDYTGELFF
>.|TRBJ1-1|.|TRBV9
TGTGCCAGCAGCGTAACGGCGATGAACACTGAAGCTTTCTTT
CASSVTAMNTEAFF
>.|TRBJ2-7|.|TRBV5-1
TGCGCCAGCAGGGAACTAGCCCGAGAAACTTACGAGCAGTACTTC
CASRELARETYEQYF
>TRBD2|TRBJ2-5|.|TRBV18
TGTGCCAGCTCATCTCTTGGACTAGCCCGGGTGGAGACCCAGTACTTC
CASSSLGLARVETQYF
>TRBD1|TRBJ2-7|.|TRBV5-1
TGCGCCAGCGGATTGACAGGGAGCTCCTACGAGCAGTACTTC
CASGLTGSSYEQYF
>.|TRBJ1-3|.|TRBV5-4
TGTGCCAGCAGCTTGGATTTACTGACAGCTGGAAACACCATATATTTT
CASSLDLLTAGNTIYF
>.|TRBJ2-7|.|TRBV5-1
TGCGCCAGCAGCTTAGGTCAGGGTGTTTACGAGCAGTACTTC
CASSLGQGVYEQYF
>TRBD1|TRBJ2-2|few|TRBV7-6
TGTGCCAGCAGCTTAGCCGGATCCGGGACAGGGGCTTACACCGGGGAGCTGTTTTTT
CASSLAGSGTGAYTGELFF
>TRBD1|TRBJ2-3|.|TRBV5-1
TGCGCCAGCAGCTTACAGGGGGCTACAGATACGCAGTATTTT
CASSLQGATDTQYF
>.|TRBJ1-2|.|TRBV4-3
TGCGCCAGCAGCCAAGATTGGGGGCACCCGAATGGCTACACCTTC
CASSQDWGHPNGYTF
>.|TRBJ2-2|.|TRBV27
TGTGCCAGCAGTTTTCAGGCCCAGCGGCACACCGGGGAGCTGTTTTTT
CASSFQAQRHTGELFF
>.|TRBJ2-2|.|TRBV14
TGTGCCAGCAGTCCGAGGACCAACACCGGGGAGCTGTTTTTT
CASSPRTNTGELFF
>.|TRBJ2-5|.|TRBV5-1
TGCGCCAGCAGCTTGGGGGTTAGGGAGACCCAGTACTTC
CASSLGVRETQYF
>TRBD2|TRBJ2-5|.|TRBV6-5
TGTGCCAGCAGTCCACTAGCGGGAGTGAGAGAGACCCAGTACTTC
CASSPLAGVRETQYF
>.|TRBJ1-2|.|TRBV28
TGTGCCACCTCAGAAACTAACTATGGCTACACCTTC
CATSETNYGYTF
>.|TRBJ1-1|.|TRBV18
TGTGCCAGCTCACCATTAGGACAGCAGACGAACACTGAAGCTTTCTTT
CASSPLGQQTNTEAFF
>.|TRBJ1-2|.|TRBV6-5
TGTGCCAGTTGTCTAGTCCCTAACTATGGCTACACCTTC
CASCLVPNYGYTF
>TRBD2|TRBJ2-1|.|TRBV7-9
TGTGCCAGCAGCTTAGAGGACCTCCTTCGGGGCGGGGGCAATGAGCAGTTCTTC
CASSLEDLLRGGGNEQFF
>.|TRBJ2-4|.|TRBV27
TGTGCCAGCAGTTCGACCAGGGACATTCAGTACTTC
CASSSTRDIQYF
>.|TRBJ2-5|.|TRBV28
TGTGCCACCTCCGGGACGGTAGAAGAGACCCAGTACTTC
CATSGTVEETQYF
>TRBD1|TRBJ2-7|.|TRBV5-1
TGCGCCAGCAGATTGGGTGGGACAGGGGCCTCCTACGAGCAGTACTTC
CASRLGGTGASYEQYF
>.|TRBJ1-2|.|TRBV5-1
TGCGCCAGCAGCCCCCCTAACTTGGAGGGGGGCTATGGCTACACCTTC
CASSPPNLEGGYGYTF
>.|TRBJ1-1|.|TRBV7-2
TGTGCCAGCAGCTCGAACCTCGGGGGGAACACTGAAGCTTTCTTT
CASSSNLGGNTEAFF
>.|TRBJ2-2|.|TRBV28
TGTGCCAGCAGTTCGGGACAGAACACCGGGGAGCTGTTTTTT
CASSSGQNTGELFF
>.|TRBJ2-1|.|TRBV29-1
TGCAGCGTGGAGTCCAATGAGCAGTTCTTC
CSVESNEQFF
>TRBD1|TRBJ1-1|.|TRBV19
TGTGCCAGTAGTATGACAGGGGGGAACACTGAAGCTTTCTTT
CASSMTGGNTEAFF
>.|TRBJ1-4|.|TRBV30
TGTGCCTGGAGGCCCCCCCGGACGGTTATTGAAAAACTGTTTTTT
CAWRPPRTVIEKLFF
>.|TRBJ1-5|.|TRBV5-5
TGTGCCAGCAGCTTGGTAACTAGGGGACAGCCCCAGCATTTT
CASSLVTRGQPQHF
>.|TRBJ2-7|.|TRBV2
TGTGCCAGCCGTCCGGGACACCCGACCTACGAGCAGTACTTC
CASRPGHPTYEQYF